One and the same sample provided the 10 T cell receptor beta chains below, sequenced in a study of blood T cell repertoires in COVID-19. Profiled with immunoSEQ multiplex PCR; TCRdb holds only in-frame clones, not every one. The sample consists of under 200,000 clones, more than 90% of them appearing once. Sequenced: peripheral blood. The source of these receptors is a man aged 45-60 years with acute or convalescent COVID-19.

This rearrangement joins TRBV28 to TRBJ2-7; 8 bases fit TRBD2. CDR3 length: 14 amino acids. The germline V gene has CDR1 MDHEN and CDR2 SYDVKM. With V trimmed by 6 bases and J by 6 bases, 10 bases remained unmatched. CDR3 in amino acids: CASRASGGVAEQYF. In DNA, the CDR3 is TGTGCCAGCAGAGCGAGCGGGGGAGTCGCCGAGCAGTACTTC.

V and J are TRBV19 and TRBJ2-7; the D gene is possibly TRBD1 (6 bases). Germline V gives CDR1 LNHDA, CDR2 SQIVND (reference sequence). CDR3 length equals 15 residues. The V end lost 0 bases, the J end lost 2 bases, and 11 bases lay between the germline ends. Here the CDR3 DNA reads TGTGCCAGTAGTATAGAAGCAGGGGTCGCCTACGAGCAGTACTTC. It encodes CASSIEAGVAYEQYF.

This clone was observed once. The chain has TRBV18 and TRBJ1-1; D is undetermined. Germline V gene sequence: CDR1 KGHSH, CDR2 LQKENI. Trimming left V 3 bases short and J 4 bases short, with 12 bases between. The CDR3 runs to 14 residues. The CDR3 nucleotides are TGTGCCAGCTCACCGGGGAGTGGAGGCACTGAAGCTTTCTTT. Translating it yields CASSPGSGGTEAFF.

The chain carries TRBV30 and TRBJ1-2, with TRBD1 identical over 8 bases. Germline CDR1 is GTSNPN and CDR2 is SVGIG (reference sequence). CDR3 length: 14 residues. V lost 2 bases to trimming and J lost 3 bases; unmatched junction nucleotides: 5. CDR3 sequence (DNA): TGTGCCTGGAGTCCCCCGGACAGGGACTATGGCTACACCTTC. Translating gives CAWSPPDRDYGYTF.

This rearrangement joins TRBV19 to TRBJ1-4, with D unresolved. CDR1 is LNHDA, CDR2 SQIVND, per germline (reference sequence). Trimming stripped 5 bases from V and 0 bases from J, with 7 bases between. CDR3 size: 14 residues. CDR3 protein: CASSVRTTNEKLFF. The CDR3 coding sequence is TGTGCCAGTAGTGTCAGAACAACTAATGAAAAACTGTTTTTT.

The genes are TRBV5-4 and TRBJ1-1, with 12 bases aligning to TRBD1. The junction had 5 bases not matched to a gene; V was cut back by 4 bases and J by 7 bases. Germline V gene sequence: CDR1 SGHNT, CDR2 YYREEE (reference sequence). This CDR3 has 14 amino acids. In DNA form, the CDR3 reads TGTGCCAGCAGCACGGGACAGGGGGCAGGTGAAGCTTTCTTT. This sequence encodes CASSTGQGAGEAFF.

This clone was seen just once. The chain employs TRBV11-2 and TRBJ2-7; 7 bases are shared with TRBD2. Losses at the gene ends were 5 bases for V and 1 base for J; bases not matched to a gene: 5. Germline CDR1 SGHAT, CDR2 FQNNGV. The CDR3 has 14 residues. The CDR3 loop is CASSGSGESYEQYF. The CDR3 nucleotides read TGTGCCAGCAGCGGGAGCGGGGAATCCTACGAGCAGTACTTC.

The chain links TRBV27 to TRBJ2-3; perhaps TRBD2 as D (6 bases). Trimming cost V 2 bases and J 2 bases, with 11 bases left between them. From germline, CDR1 is MNHEY and CDR2 SMNVEV (reference sequence). There are 15 residues in the CDR3. CDR3 nucleotides: TGTGCCAGCAGTTTACTCGGGGACTTCACAGATACGCAGTATTTT. It encodes CASSLLGDFTDTQYF.

This clone was counted only a few times. The DNA of the CDR3 is TGTGCCAGCAGCTTAGATCCCGGACTCTTCCCTGGCGGGACCCAGTACTTC. Its protein product is CASSLDPGLFPGGTQYF. The V gene is TRBV11-2, the J gene TRBJ2-5; D is perhaps TRBD2 (5 bases). The V gene lost 0 bases and the J gene lost 7 bases, with 21 bases spanning the gap. The CDR3 sequence is 17 residues long. Germline values: CDR1 SGHAT, CDR2 FQNNGV.

Written as DNA, the CDR3 is TGTGCCAGCAGCGTGGGTACTAGCGGGGGATACGAGCAGTACTTC. It codes for CASSVGTSGGYEQYF. The gene calls are TRBV9 and TRBJ2-7; 11 nucleotides line up with TRBD2. The CDR3 has 15 amino acids. CDR1 and CDR2 (germline): SGDLS, YYNGEE. V gave up 2 bases and J gave up 4 bases; unmatched junction bases: 5.